A selection of T cell receptor beta chains follows, all from one sample in a study of blood T cell repertoires in COVID-19. Sequenced by immunoSEQ multiplex PCR; TCRdb stores in-frame clones only, minus some. Of 150,000 to 200,000 clones listed, roughly 90% are singletons. What was sequenced was PBMCs or T cells enriched from blood (not recorded which). The receptors were sampled from a woman aged 18-29 years who had recovered from COVID-19. The CDR3 runs from the conserved cysteine through the conserved F or W.

>15|TRBJ2-1|TRBV27
CASSKGFGSYNEQFF
>17|TRBJ2-3|TRBV4-1
CASSQDRGTFSTDTQYF
>15|TRBJ1-1|TRBV27
CASSLAGGRNTEAFF
>14|TRBJ2-1|TRBV20-1
CSASVGTSLNEQFF
>16|TRBJ2-1|TRBV6-4
CASSDGGAAGYNEQFF
>16|TRBJ2-1|TRBV27
CASSRLGTSGSYEQFF
>15|TRBJ1-3|TRBV6-1
CASSEDTTSGNTIYF
>15|TRBJ2-7|TRBV28
CASSSDRESHYEQYF
>15|TRBJ2-7|TRBV19
CASSTAGQGAYEQYF
>12|TRBJ1-1|TRBV7-6
CASRELNTEAFF
>12|TRBJ2-1|TRBV10-2
CASRATRNEQFF
>13|TRBJ1-2|TRBV27
CASSLDRGGGYTF
>16|TRBJ2-5|TRBV10-3
CAISDSKTSGGKTQYF
>16|TRBJ1-3|TRBV2
CASASFTGSVGNTIYF